A single sample is the source of the 15 T cell receptor beta chains below, sequenced in a study of blood T cell repertoires in COVID-19. Sequenced by immunoSEQ multiplex PCR; TCRdb stores in-frame clones only, minus some. Among about 180,000 clones listed, around 86% were seen once. Sequenced input: PBMCs or T cells enriched from blood (not recorded which). The receptors here all came from a woman aged 30 to 39 who had recovered from COVID-19.

This chain connects TRBV7-9 to TRBJ1-1; possible D gene TRBD1, 6 bases. The ends were cut back, 6 bases at V and 1 base at J, with 15 bases in the middle. Germline CDR1 reads SEHNR; CDR2 reads FQNEAQ (reference sequence). The CDR3 sequence is 15 residues long. CDR3 nucleotides: TGTGCCAGCAGTTTGTACAGGGTAGGGAACACTGAAGCTTTCTTT. Protein: CASSLYRVGNTEAFF. Filled out from reference TRBV7-9 and TRBJ1-1, the complete variable domain reads DTGVSQNPRHKITKRGQNVTFRCDPISEHNRLYWYRQTLGQGPEFLTYFQNEAQLEKSRLLSDRFSAERPKGSFSTLEIQRTEQGDSAMYLCASSLYRVGNTEAFFGQGTRLTVV.

The chain couples TRBV5-1 to TRBJ2-1, with 9 bases aligning to TRBD1. The germline V gene encodes CDR1 SGHRS and CDR2 YFSETQ. With V trimmed by 0 bases and J by 7 bases, 8 bases remained unmatched. The CDR3 covers 16 residues. Here the CDR3 DNA reads TGCGCCAGCAGCTTGGCCACGGGACAGGGATTGAATGAGCAGTTCTTC. Its translation: CASSLATGQGLNEQFF. The complete variable domain, with remaining parts taken from reference TRBV5-1 and TRBJ2-1, reads KAGVTQTPRYLIKTRGQQVTLSCSPISGHRSVSWYQQTPGQGLQFLFEYFSETQRNKGNFPGRFSGRQFSNSRSEMNVSTLELGDSALYLCASSLATGQGLNEQFFGPGTRLTVL.

The chain joins TRBV28 to TRBJ2-7, with 9 bases that match TRBD1. Looked up from germline, CDR1 is MDHEN and CDR2 is SYDVKM. V lost 2 bases to trimming and J lost 4 bases; unmatched junction nucleotides: 0. The CDR3 extends over 13 amino acids. The CDR3 loop reads CASSLDRGYEQYF. CDR3 in DNA: TGTGCCAGCAGTTTAGACAGGGGGTACGAGCAGTACTTC.

The chain couples TRBV13 to TRBJ2-1, with D possibly being TRBD1 (5 bases). The CDR3 runs 13 residues. Trimming cost V 0 bases and J 7 bases, with 7 bases left between them. Germline CDR1 reads PRHDT; CDR2 reads FYEKMQ (reference sequence). The chain's CDR3 is CASSLGKGNEQFF. The CDR3 DNA reads as TGTGCCAGCAGCTTAGGGAAGGGGAATGAGCAGTTCTTC. Based on the CDR3 plus reference TRBV13 and TRBJ2-1, the full variable domain is AAGVIQSPRHLIKEKRETATLKCYPIPRHDTVYWYQQGPGQDPQFLISFYEKMQSDKGSIPDRFSAQQFSDYHSELNMSSLELGDSALYFCASSLGKGNEQFFGPGTRLTVL.

The chain uses TRBV7-9 and TRBJ1-3; no clear D. The CDR3 sequence is 14 residues long. V lost 1 base and J 3 bases, leaving 7 bases between the germline ends. The germline CDR1 and CDR2 sequences are SEHNR and FQNEAQ (reference sequence). CDR3 protein: CASSLGDIGNTIYF. The CDR3 DNA reads TGTGCCAGCAGCTTAGGAGATATTGGAAACACCATATATTTT.

V is TRBV6-1 and J is TRBJ1-1, with 7 bases identical to TRBD1. CDR3 length: 14 amino acids. Germline V gene data show CDR1 as MNHNS and CDR2 as SASEGT. V trimming: 3 bases; J trimming: 6 bases; junction bases outside the gene matches: 7. CDR3 loop: CASSETGYNPEAFF. The CDR3 DNA is TGTGCCAGCAGTGAGACAGGGTATAACCCTGAAGCTTTCTTT.

J is TRBJ1-4 and V is TRBV7-2, with a weak D call TRBD1 (6 bases). Trimming cost V 4 bases and J 5 bases, with 20 bases left between them. Per germline, CDR1 SGHTA and CDR2 FQGNSA. The CDR3 runs 17 residues. The CDR3 protein is CASSSSPRDNRNEKLFF. CDR3 nucleotides: TGTGCCAGCAGCTCCAGTCCCCGGGACAACCGCAATGAAAAACTGTTTTTT.

The V gene is TRBV5-5, the J gene TRBJ2-7; D perhaps matches TRBD1 (5 bases). Between the trimmed V and J ends, which lost 2 bases and 0 bases, there was a span of 9 bases. The CDR3 is 14 amino acids. Germline V lookup: CDR1 SGHKS, CDR2 YYEKEE (reference sequence). The CDR3 coding sequence is TGTGCCAGCAGCTTAATAGACAGCTCCTACGAGCAGTACTTC. Its translation is CASSLIDSSYEQYF.

The DNA of the CDR3 is TGTGCCAGCAGTGCCTGGACAGGGGTTAACTATGGCTACACCTTC. This encodes CASSAWTGVNYGYTF. This chain joins TRBV28 and TRBJ1-2; 9 positions agree with TRBD1. Looked up from germline, CDR1 is MDHEN and CDR2 is SYDVKM. V lost 5 bases and J lost 1; bases outside the gene matches: 5. The CDR3 is 15 amino acids.

This clone showed up just once. J is TRBJ1-1 and V is TRBV29-1; TRBD1 might be the D (5 bases). Germline CDR1 is SQVTM and CDR2 is ANQGSEA. The CDR3 runs to 10 residues. V was cut by 6 bases and J by 9 bases, with 11 bases left in between. The CDR3 region is CSVRTRKAFF. CDR3 nucleotides: TGCAGCGTCCGGACACGCAAAGCTTTCTTT.

The chain couples TRBV6-5 to TRBJ2-1; 10 bases fit TRBD2. J gave up 5 bases and V 0 bases, and 1 base lay outside the gene matches. Germline lookup yields CDR1 MNHEY and CDR2 SVGAGI. The CDR3 runs to 15 residues. The CDR3 bases are TGTGCCAGCAGTTACTCTCTAGCGGGGGACAATGAGCAGTTCTTC. This sequence encodes CASSYSLAGDNEQFF.

The chain joins TRBV2 to TRBJ1-5, with D unclear. Germline loops: CDR1 SNHLY, CDR2 FYNNEI. This CDR3 is built from 18 residues. Trimming left V 4 bases short and J 2 bases short, with 21 bases between. CDR3 nucleotide sequence: TGTGCCAGCAGTGGGAATCAACCAAAATCAGGTCGCAATCAGCCCCAGCATTTT. It is translated as CASSGNQPKSGRNQPQHF.

J is TRBJ1-5 and V is TRBV2; the D gene is possibly TRBD1 (5 bases). This CDR3 spans 13 amino acids. Germline-derived CDR1 and CDR2 are SNHLY and FYNNEI. V gave up 6 bases and J gave up 11 bases, with 17 bases separating them. This CDR3 reads CASRSGGTRAQHF. CDR3 bases: TGTGCCAGCAGATCCGGGGGAACGCGGGCCCAGCATTTT.

The genes are TRBV7-8 and TRBJ1-2; a weak D match, TRBD1 (6 bases). The V and J ends lost 5 bases and 8 bases respectively, with 21 bases between them. The length of the CDR3 is 15 residues. Germline V gene data show CDR1 as SGHVS and CDR2 as FQNEAQ. CDR3 sequence (DNA): TGTGCCAGCAGCCCGCCCCAGACAGGCCCTGGGGGCTACACCTTC. It is translated as CASSPPQTGPGGYTF.

The V call is TRBV4-1, the J call TRBJ1-2; 9 bases align to TRBD1. The germline CDR1 and CDR2 sequences are MGHRA and YSYEKL. CDR3 length: 16 amino acids. V lost 7 bases and J lost 7; bases outside the gene matches: 16. CDR3: CASNPDRDREFGGYTF. The CDR3 coding sequence is TGCGCCAGCAACCCCGACCGGGACAGGGAGTTCGGTGGCTACACCTTC.